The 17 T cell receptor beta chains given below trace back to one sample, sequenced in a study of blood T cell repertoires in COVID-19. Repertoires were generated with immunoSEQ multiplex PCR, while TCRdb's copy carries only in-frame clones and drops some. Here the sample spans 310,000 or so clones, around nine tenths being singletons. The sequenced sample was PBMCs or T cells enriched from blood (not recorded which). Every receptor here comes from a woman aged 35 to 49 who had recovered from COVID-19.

CDR3 nucleotide sequence: TGTGCCAGCACCGACGTAGGCAGGGGGCTGCCCAATGAGCAGTTCTTC. Translated: CASTDVGRGLPNEQFF. This chain joins TRBV27 and TRBJ2-1; 8 bases agree with TRBD1. Germline values: CDR1 MNHEY, CDR2 SMNVEV (reference sequence). Germline trimming cut 7 bases from V and 6 bases from J; bases unmatched to any gene: 14. The CDR3 length is 16 residues.

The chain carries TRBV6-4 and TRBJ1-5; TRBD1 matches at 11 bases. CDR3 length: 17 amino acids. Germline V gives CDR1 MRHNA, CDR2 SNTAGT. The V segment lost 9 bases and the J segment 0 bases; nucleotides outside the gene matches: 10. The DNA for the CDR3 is TGTGCCAGGGACAGGGGGCCGGGTAACGTTAGCAATCAGCCCCAGCATTTT. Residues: CARDRGPGNVSNQPQHF.

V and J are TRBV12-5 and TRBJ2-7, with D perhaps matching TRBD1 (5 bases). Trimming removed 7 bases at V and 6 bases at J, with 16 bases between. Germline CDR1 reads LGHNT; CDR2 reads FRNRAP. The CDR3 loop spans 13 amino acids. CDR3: CASDSRESAEQYF. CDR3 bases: TGTGCTAGTGACAGCAGGGAATCGGCCGAGCAGTACTTC. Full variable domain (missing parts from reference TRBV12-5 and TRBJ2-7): DARVTQTPRHKVTEMGQEVTMRCQPILGHNTVFWYRQTMMQGLELLAYFRNRAPLDDSGMPKDRFSAEMPDATLATLKIQPSEPRDSAVYFCASDSRESAEQYFGPGTRLTVT.

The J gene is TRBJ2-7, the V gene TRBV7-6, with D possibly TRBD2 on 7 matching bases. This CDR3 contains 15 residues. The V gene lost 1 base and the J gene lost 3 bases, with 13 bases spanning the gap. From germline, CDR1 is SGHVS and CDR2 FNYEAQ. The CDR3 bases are TGTGCCAGCAGCTTAGGAGGGGAGGGGGACTACGAGCAGTACTTC. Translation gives CASSLGGEGDYEQYF.

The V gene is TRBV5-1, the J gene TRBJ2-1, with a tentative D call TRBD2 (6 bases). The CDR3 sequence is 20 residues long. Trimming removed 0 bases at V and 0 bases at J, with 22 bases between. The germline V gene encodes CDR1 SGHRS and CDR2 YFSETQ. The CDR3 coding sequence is TGCGCCAGCAGCTTGGAGGGGACTCCACAAACCCCAAGCTCCTACAATGAGCAGTTCTTC. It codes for CASSLEGTPQTPSSYNEQFF. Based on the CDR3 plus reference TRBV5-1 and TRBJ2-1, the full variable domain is KAGVTQTPRYLIKTRGQQVTLSCSPISGHRSVSWYQQTPGQGLQFLFEYFSETQRNKGNFPGRFSGRQFSNSRSEMNVSTLELGDSALYLCASSLEGTPQTPSSYNEQFFGPGTRLTVL.

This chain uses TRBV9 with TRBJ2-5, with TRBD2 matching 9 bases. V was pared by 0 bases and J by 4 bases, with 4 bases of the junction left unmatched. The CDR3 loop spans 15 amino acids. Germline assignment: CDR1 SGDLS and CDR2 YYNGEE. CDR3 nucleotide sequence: TGTGCCAGCAGCGTAGACCTAGCGGGAAGAGAGACCCAGTACTTC. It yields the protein CASSVDLAGRETQYF.

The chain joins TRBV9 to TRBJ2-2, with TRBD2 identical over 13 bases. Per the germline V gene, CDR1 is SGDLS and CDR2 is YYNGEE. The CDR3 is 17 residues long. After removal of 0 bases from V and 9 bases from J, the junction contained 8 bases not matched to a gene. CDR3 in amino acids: CASSVATGTSGARELFF. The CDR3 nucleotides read TGTGCCAGCAGCGTAGCTACAGGGACTAGCGGGGCCCGGGAGCTGTTTTTT.

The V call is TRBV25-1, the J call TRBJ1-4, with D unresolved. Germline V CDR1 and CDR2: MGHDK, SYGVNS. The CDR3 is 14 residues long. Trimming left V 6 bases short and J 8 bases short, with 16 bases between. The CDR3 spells CASREPGMGEKLFF. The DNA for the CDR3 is TGTGCCAGCAGAGAACCGGGGATGGGGGAAAAACTGTTTTTT.

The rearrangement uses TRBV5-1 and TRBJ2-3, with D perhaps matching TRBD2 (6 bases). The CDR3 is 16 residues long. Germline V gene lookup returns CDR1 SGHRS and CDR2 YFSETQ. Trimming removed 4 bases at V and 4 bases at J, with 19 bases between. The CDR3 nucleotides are TGCGCCAGCAGCCCGGGACTTCAACCTAGGGCAGATACGCAGTATTTT. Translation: CASSPGLQPRADTQYF.

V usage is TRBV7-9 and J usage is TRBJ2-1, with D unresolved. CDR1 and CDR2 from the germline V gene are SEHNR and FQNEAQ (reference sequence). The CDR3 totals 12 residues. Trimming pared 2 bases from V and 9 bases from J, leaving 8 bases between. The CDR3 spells CASSLPQPEQFF. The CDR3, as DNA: TGTGCCAGCAGCTTACCACAGCCTGAGCAGTTCTTC.

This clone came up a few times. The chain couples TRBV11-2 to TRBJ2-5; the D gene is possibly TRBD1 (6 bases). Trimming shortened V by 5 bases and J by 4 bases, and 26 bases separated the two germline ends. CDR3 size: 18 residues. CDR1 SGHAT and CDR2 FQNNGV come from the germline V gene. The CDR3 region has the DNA TGTGCCAGCAGCCCAGGGGTTTTTACAAGCGGCGGTACAGAGACCCAGTACTTC. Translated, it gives CASSPGVFTSGGTETQYF.

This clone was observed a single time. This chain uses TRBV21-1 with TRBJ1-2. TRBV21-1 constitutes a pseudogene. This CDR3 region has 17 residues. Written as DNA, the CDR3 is TGTGCCAGCAGCAAAGGGCCACAGCGGCGACCCCCCTATGGCTACACCTTC. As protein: CASSKGPQRRPPYGYTF.

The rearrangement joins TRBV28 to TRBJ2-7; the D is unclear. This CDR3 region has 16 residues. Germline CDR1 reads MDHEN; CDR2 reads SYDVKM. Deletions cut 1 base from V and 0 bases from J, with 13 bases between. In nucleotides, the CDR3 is TGTGCCAGCAGTTTATTGGCAGTTGCCCTCTCCTACGAGCAGTACTTC. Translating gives CASSLLAVALSYEQYF.

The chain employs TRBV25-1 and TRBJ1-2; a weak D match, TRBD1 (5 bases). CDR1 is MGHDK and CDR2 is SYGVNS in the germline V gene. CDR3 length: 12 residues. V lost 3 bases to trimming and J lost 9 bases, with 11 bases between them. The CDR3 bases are TGTGCCAGCAGTGACCAGGGCAATCGCTACACCTTC. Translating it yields CASSDQGNRYTF.

CDR3 sequence (DNA): TGTGCCAGCAGCCCTTCCCGGGGGGGGCCGGATACGCAGTATTTT. This translates into CASSPSRGGPDTQYF. The V and J genes are TRBV7-3 and TRBJ2-3, with TRBD2 matching 8 bases. V dropped 5 bases and J dropped 6; count of bases not matched to a gene: 10. Germline CDR1 SGHTA, CDR2 FQGTGA. This CDR3 region has 15 residues. The full variable domain, its missing parts supplied by reference TRBV7-3 and TRBJ2-3, is GAGVSQTPSNKVTEKGKYVELRCDPISGHTALYWYRQSLGQGPEFLIYFQGTGAADDSGLPNDRFFAVRPEGSVSTLKIQRTERGDSAVYLCASSPSRGGPDTQYFGPGTRLTVL.

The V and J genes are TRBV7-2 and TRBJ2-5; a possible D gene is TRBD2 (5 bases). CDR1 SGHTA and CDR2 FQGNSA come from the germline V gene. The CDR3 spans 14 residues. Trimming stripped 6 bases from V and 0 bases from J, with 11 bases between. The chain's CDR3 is CASSSAGYQETQYF. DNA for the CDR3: TGTGCCAGCAGTTCCGCGGGCTACCAAGAGACCCAGTACTTC.

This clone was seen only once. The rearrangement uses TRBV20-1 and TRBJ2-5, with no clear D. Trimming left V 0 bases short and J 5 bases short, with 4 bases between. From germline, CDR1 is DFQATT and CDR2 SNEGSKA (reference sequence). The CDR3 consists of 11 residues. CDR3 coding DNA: TGCAGTGCTAGAGAGGAGGAGACCCAGTACTTC. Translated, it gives CSAREEETQYF.